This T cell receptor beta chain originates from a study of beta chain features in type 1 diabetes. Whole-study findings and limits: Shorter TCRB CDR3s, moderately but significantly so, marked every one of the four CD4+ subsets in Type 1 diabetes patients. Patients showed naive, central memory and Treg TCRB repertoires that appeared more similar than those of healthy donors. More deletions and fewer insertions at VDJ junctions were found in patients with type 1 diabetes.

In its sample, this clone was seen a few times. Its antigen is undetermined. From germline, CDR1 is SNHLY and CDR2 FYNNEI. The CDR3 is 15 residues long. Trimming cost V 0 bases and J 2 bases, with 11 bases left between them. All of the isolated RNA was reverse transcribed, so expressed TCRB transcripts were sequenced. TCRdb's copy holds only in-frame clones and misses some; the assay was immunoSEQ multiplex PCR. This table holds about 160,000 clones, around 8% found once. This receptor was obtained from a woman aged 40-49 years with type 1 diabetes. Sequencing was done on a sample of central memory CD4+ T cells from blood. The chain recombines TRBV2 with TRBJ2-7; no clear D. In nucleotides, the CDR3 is TGTGCCAGCAGTGAAGCGTTGACTGCTGCCTACGAGCAGTACTTC. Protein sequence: CASSEALTAAYEQYF.